The T cell receptor beta chain described here comes from a study of T cell responses to AZD1222 COVID-19 vaccine. A remark on this clone: The antigen is unknown.

CDR3 size: 15 residues. J was trimmed by 6 bases and V by 7 bases; bases with no gene match: 14. CDR1 and CDR2 from the germline V gene are SQVTM and ANQGSEA. Whole-study results and caveats: The repertoires were collected only after the peak T cell response. Regions left unmutated in variants are reportedly the target of nearly half of spike-specific TCRs. Females outnumbered males among donors, who were mostly white British; clonal diversity was possibly underestimated.

Repertoires were generated with immunoSEQ multiplex PCR, while TCRdb's copy carries only in-frame clones and drops some. The repertoire includes about 160,000 clones, just over 90% of them detected once, and roughly 4.4% sits in the top ten. V gene TRBV29-1 combines with J gene TRBJ1-2, with 10 bases identical to TRBD1. The receptor's source is an adult in good health. The sample consisted of peripheral blood, taken on day 0 of MenACWY control vaccination. As DNA, the CDR3 is TGCAGCGCCATGACAGGGGGCGGACATCGCGATGGCTACACCTTC. As protein: CSAMTGGGHRDGYTF.